This TCR beta chain was found in a study of shared clonotypes between healthy human individuals. Overall study results and limits: Around 5.4% of naive CD4 clonotypes were common to a few donors.

Positively selected for CCR7, the CD45RO-negative cells used as naive CD8 cells excluded terminally differentiated effector memory CD45RA+ cells. CDR1 is SGHVS and CDR2 is FQNEAQ in the germline V gene. Trimming took 4 bases from V and 5 from J; bases not matched to a gene: 13. This CDR3 has 18 residues. Libraries were prepared by immunoSEQ multiplex PCR; TCRdb keeps only in-frame clonotypes and omits some of them. The sample contains about 800,000 clones, roughly 96% of which appear only once. Concerning this clone itself: As yet, its antigen is unknown.

The TCR sequence derives from a young man in good health. The chain couples TRBV7-8 to TRBJ2-1; 11 bases match TRBD2. The sequenced sample consisted of naive CD8+ T cells sorted from blood. CDR3 protein: CASSSGLAEGGIDNEQFF. CDR3 sequence (DNA): TGTGCCAGCAGCTCGGGACTAGCGGAAGGAGGTATCGACAATGAGCAGTTCTTC.